This TCR beta chain is from a study of blood T cells in healthy people across ages. The CDR3 totals 15 residues. The J segment lost 7 bases and the V segment lost 3 bases, leaving 7 bases of the junction unmatched. A second PCR of 7 to 11 cycles used a sample-barcoded 5' primer and a J-beta primer mix. TCRdb analysed the 5' RACE reads with MiXCR anew, one entry per CDR3 protein. The sample includes about 930,000 distinct CDR3 sequences, 25% to 35% of them seen just once. There are a few counts of this clonotype. This sample also appeared in a second study, on T cells of mothers and their children. That study reports: The donors comprised roughly 6 children and their three healthy Caucasian mothers. All extracted RNA went into cDNA synthesis, about 1.4 ug per 15 ul.

The receptor was isolated from a woman aged 40 to 55 in good health. The rearrangement joins TRBV12-3 or TRBV12-4 to TRBJ2-1, with TRBD1 matching over 9 bases. The specimen was blood. CDR3: CASSFLGTGFNEQFF. In DNA form, the CDR3 reads TGTGCCAGCAGTTTTTTAGGGACAGGGTTTAATGAGCAGTTCTTC.